The 28 T cell receptor beta chains below were found in one sample sequenced in a study of somatic mutations in cytotoxic T cells in rheumatoid arthritis. Here immunoSEQ multiplex PCR was the method, and the copy in TCRdb shows in-frame clones only, minus some. The table shows 15,000 to 20,000 clones, with roughly 80% occurring only once. The sequenced sample consisted of CD8+ T cells sorted from blood. These receptors were obtained from an adult with rheumatoid arthritis.

The chain uses TRBV5-1 and TRBJ2-5; D is perhaps TRBD2 (8 bases). Germline CDR1 is SGHRS and CDR2 is YFSETQ. The CDR3 runs to 19 residues. V lost 2 bases, J lost 5 bases, and 28 bases lay in between. This chain's CDR3 is CASSFEGGQRGRRGETQYF. For the CDR3, the DNA is TGCGCCAGCAGCTTCGAAGGGGGCCAGCGGGGGCGCCGGGGGGAGACCCAGTACTTC.

The genes are TRBV5-1 and TRBJ2-7; possible D gene TRBD1, 6 bases. CDR3 size: 14 residues. Germline V gene lookup returns CDR1 SGHRS and CDR2 YFSETQ. Trimming left V 4 bases short and J 2 bases short, with 13 bases between. The CDR3 sequence is CASSDSDRPYEQYF. The CDR3 bases are TGCGCCAGCAGCGATTCGGACAGACCCTACGAGCAGTACTTC.

A few counts support this clone. V and J are TRBV7-6 and TRBJ2-7; D is perhaps TRBD2 (6 bases). This CDR3 has 14 amino acids. Germline V CDR1 and CDR2: SGHVS, FNYEAQ. V lost 0 bases, J lost 6 bases, and 12 bases lay in between. The DNA of the CDR3 is TGTGCCAGCAGCTTAGCGACTCAGGGAGGCGAGCAGTACTTC. Its translation is CASSLATQGGEQYF.

The chain uses TRBV15 and TRBJ2-3; 9 bases align to TRBD1. The CDR3 consists of 15 residues. Germline trimming cut 5 bases from V and 5 bases from J; bases unmatched to any gene: 8. The V gene's germline CDR1 is LNHNV and CDR2 YYDKDF (reference sequence). This chain's CDR3 is CATSGWTGEEDTQYF. In DNA form, the CDR3 reads TGTGCCACCAGCGGCTGGACAGGGGAGGAAGATACGCAGTATTTT.

This clone was recorded a few times. The rearrangement joins TRBV2 to TRBJ2-2; D perhaps matches TRBD2 (7 bases). The CDR3 is made up of 15 amino acids. Per germline, CDR1 SNHLY and CDR2 FYNNEI. The germline V and J ends were trimmed by 2 bases and 4 bases, with 11 bases remaining between them. CDR3 amino acids: CASSERGAVTGELFF. The CDR3 bases are TGTGCCAGCAGTGAACGGGGGGCGGTCACCGGGGAGCTGTTTTTT.

V usage is TRBV7-6 and J usage is TRBJ2-7; a possible D gene is TRBD1 (5 bases). The CDR3 contains 15 residues. Germline V gene lookup returns CDR1 SGHVS and CDR2 FNYEAQ. Trimming took off 2 bases at V and 5 bases at J, with 16 bases between the two ends. CDR3 nucleotides: TGTGCCAGCAGCTTACAGGGTACAGGTCTCCACGAGCAGTACTTC. Translating gives CASSLQGTGLHEQYF.

The rearrangement joins TRBV27 to TRBJ2-7, with D hard to call. The CDR3 extends over 11 amino acids. The V and J ends lost 6 bases and 5 bases respectively, with 8 bases between them. Germline lookup yields CDR1 MNHEY and CDR2 SMNVEV (reference sequence). The CDR3 DNA follows: TGTGCCAGCAGGGTACGGGACGAGCAGTACTTC. It codes for CASRVRDEQYF.

The rearrangement uses TRBV29-1 and TRBJ2-1; D might be TRBD2 (5 bases). V lost 6 bases to trimming and J lost 0 bases, with 15 bases between them. The CDR3 covers 15 residues. Per the germline V gene, CDR1 is SQVTM and CDR2 is ANQGSEA. CDR3 residues: CSVSGLESSYNEQFF. As DNA, the CDR3 is TGCAGCGTCTCAGGACTGGAAAGCTCCTACAATGAGCAGTTCTTC.

J is TRBJ1-6 and V is TRBV5-1, with D unclear. Trimming shortened V by 7 bases and J by 7 bases, and 12 bases separated the two germline ends. The CDR3 is made up of 13 amino acids. CDR1 is SGHRS and CDR2 is YFSETQ in the germline V gene. The CDR3: CASRPPDNSPLHF. CDR3 nucleotides: TGCGCCAGCCGCCCCCCAGACAATTCACCCCTCCACTTT. Together with reference TRBV5-1 and TRBJ1-6, the CDR3 gives the full variable domain: KAGVTQTPRYLIKTRGQQVTLSCSPISGHRSVSWYQQTPGQGLQFLFEYFSETQRNKGNFPGRFSGRQFSNSRSEMNVSTLELGDSALYLCASRPPDNSPLHFGNGTRLTVT.

The chain couples TRBV27 to TRBJ2-1; D unresolved. Trimming cost V 8 bases and J 9 bases, with 14 bases left between them. The CDR3 spans 12 residues. Per germline, CDR1 MNHEY and CDR2 SMNVEV (reference sequence). This CDR3 is CASSKSRTEQFF. The CDR3 DNA is TGTGCCAGCTCAAAGAGCCGAACTGAGCAGTTCTTC.

The chain uses TRBV18 and TRBJ1-1, with a tentative D call TRBD1 (5 bases). CDR3 length: 12 residues. V shed 3 bases and J shed 5 bases, with 7 bases lying between them. Germline V CDR1 and CDR2: KGHSH, LQKENI. The CDR3 sequence: CASSPWGTEAFF. CDR3 DNA: TGTGCCAGCTCACCCTGGGGGACTGAAGCTTTCTTT.

The CDR3 nucleotides read TGTGCCAGCAGTTACGCGGGACTAGCGGCCTACGAGCAGTACTTC. Protein: CASSYAGLAAYEQYF. V usage is TRBV6-5 and J usage is TRBJ2-7; the match to TRBD2 covers 11 bases. Trimming removed 2 bases from V and 2 bases from J; junction bases left unmatched: 2. The CDR3 has 15 residues. Germline lookup yields CDR1 MNHEY and CDR2 SVGAGI.

V and J are TRBV9 and TRBJ2-7, with 9 bases identical to TRBD1. CDR1 is SGDLS, CDR2 YYNGEE, per germline. The CDR3 consists of 15 residues. The trim removed 3 bases at V and 7 bases at J, leaving 11 bases unmatched. In DNA form, the CDR3 reads TGTGCCAGCAGCGACCGGGACAGGGAAAGGGGGGAGCAGTACTTC. Translation: CASSDRDRERGEQYF. The full variable domain, in which reference TRBV9 and TRBJ2-7 provide the parts outside the CDR3, is DSGVTQTPKHLITATGQRVTLRCSPRSGDLSVYWYQQSLDQGLQFLIQYYNGEERAKGNILERFSAQQFPDLHSELNLSSLELGDSALYFCASSDRDRERGEQYFGPGTRLTVT.

This chain joins TRBV27 and TRBJ1-1; 8 bases are a match to TRBD1. Germline CDR1 and CDR2: MNHEY and SMNVEV (reference sequence). There are 15 residues in the CDR3. The V and J ends lost 6 bases and 0 bases, in that order; junction bases with no gene match: 6. The chain's CDR3 is CASSPWTGMNTEAFF. The CDR3 coding sequence is TGTGCCAGCAGCCCGTGGACAGGGATGAACACTGAAGCTTTCTTT.

The rearrangement links TRBV4-1 to TRBJ2-1; 9 nucleotides match TRBD2. The V gene end was trimmed by 2 bases and the J gene end by 0 bases; junction bases not matched to a gene: 2. This CDR3 contains 16 residues. The germline gives CDR1 MGHRA, CDR2 YSYEKL. In nucleotides, the CDR3 is TGCGCCAGCAGCCAAATAGCGGGGGACTCCTACAATGAGCAGTTCTTC. Amino acid sequence: CASSQIAGDSYNEQFF.

This chain uses TRBV5-1 with TRBJ1-2; no definite D call. Trimming left V 0 bases short and J 6 bases short, with 12 bases between. Germline-derived CDR1 and CDR2 are SGHRS and YFSETQ. The CDR3 runs to 14 residues. The CDR3 nucleotides read TGCGCCAGCAGCTTGGATCATGGGTCGGATGGCTACACCTTC. Its translation: CASSLDHGSDGYTF.

CDR3: CASSLKQGGTEAFF. The DNA of the CDR3 is TGCGCCAGCAGCTTAAAACAGGGGGGCACTGAAGCTTTCTTT. The chain has TRBV5-1 and TRBJ1-1, with TRBD1 matching 8 bases. This CDR3 is built from 14 residues. V lost 2 bases and J lost 4; bases outside the gene matches: 4. The V gene's germline CDR1 is SGHRS and CDR2 YFSETQ. Using reference TRBV5-1 and TRBJ1-1 for the parts outside the CDR3, the full variable domain is KAGVTQTPRYLIKTRGQQVTLSCSPISGHRSVSWYQQTPGQGLQFLFEYFSETQRNKGNFPGRFSGRQFSNSRSEMNVSTLELGDSALYLCASSLKQGGTEAFFGQGTRLTVV.

This chain uses TRBV10-2 with TRBJ2-1, with D possibly being TRBD2 (5 bases). CDR3 length: 14 residues. Germline CDR1 is WSHSY and CDR2 is SAAADI. V dropped 8 bases and J dropped 5 bases, with 16 bases sitting between them. For the CDR3, the DNA is TGCGCCAGCTGGGCGGGTTCGGGGAACAATGAGCAGTTCTTC. Its protein product is CASWAGSGNNEQFF.

The rearrangement joins TRBV25-1 to TRBJ1-6; D is unclear. Trimming pared 8 bases from V and 9 bases from J, leaving 8 bases between. Germline CDR1 MGHDK, CDR2 SYGVNS. There are 11 residues in the CDR3. The CDR3 nucleotides are TGTGCCAGCGGACCGAGTTCACCCCTCCACTTT. It is translated as CASGPSSPLHF.

The chain recombines TRBV6-5 with TRBJ2-7; 12 bases align to TRBD2. The CDR3 runs to 14 residues. J was trimmed by 6 bases and V by 4 bases; bases with no gene match: 4. CDR1 and CDR2 from the germline V gene are MNHEY and SVGAGI. As DNA, the CDR3 is TGTGCCAGCAGTTGGACTAGCGGGGAAGCCGAGCAGTACTTC. This encodes CASSWTSGEAEQYF.

The chain combines TRBV7-2 with TRBJ1-2; 8 bases are a match to TRBD1. Germline CDR1 and CDR2: SGHTA and FQGNSA. J was trimmed by 0 bases and V by 6 bases; bases with no gene match: 6. This CDR3 comprises 15 residues. As DNA, the CDR3 is TGTGCCAGCAGTCGAGGACAGGGTCCTAACTATGGCTACACCTTC. This sequence encodes CASSRGQGPNYGYTF.

The V call is TRBV13, the J call TRBJ2-3; D gene unclear. V lost 4 bases, J lost 1 base, and 9 bases lay in between. CDR3 length: 14 residues. The germline gives CDR1 PRHDT, CDR2 FYEKMQ (reference sequence). As DNA, the CDR3 is TGTGCCAGCAGCTCCGGGTCTGGCACAGATACGCAGTATTTT. Translated, it gives CASSSGSGTDTQYF.

CDR3 loop: CASSLGGQLYGYTF. The CDR3, as DNA: TGTGCCAGCAGCTTAGGCGGACAGCTCTATGGCTACACCTTC. The V and J genes are TRBV13 and TRBJ1-2; D might be TRBD1 (6 bases). There are 14 residues in the CDR3. Germline lookup yields CDR1 PRHDT and CDR2 FYEKMQ (reference sequence). Trimming pared 0 bases from V and 4 bases from J, leaving 9 bases between.

Regarding this clone: This sample also contains other DNA sequences that code for the same CDR3. This chain uses TRBV7-9 with TRBJ2-3; D may match TRBD1 or TRBD2 (5 bases each). Germline CDR1 is SEHNR and CDR2 is FQNEAQ (reference sequence). The CDR3 contains 15 residues. The V gene lost 8 bases and the J gene lost 2 bases, with 17 bases spanning the gap. The CDR3 nucleotides are TGTGCCAGCCAAGCTCCGGGACCGGACACAGATACGCAGTATTTT. Amino acid sequence: CASQAPGPDTDTQYF.

Notes on this clone: The junction departs from germline at one end; a sequencing error may be responsible. The rearrangement links TRBV4-1 to TRBJ1-4; a possible D gene is TRBD1 (5 bases). The CDR3 is made up of 12 amino acids. Germline values: CDR1 MGHRA, CDR2 YSYEKL. DNA of the CDR3: TGCGCCAGCAGCCAAGATGACAGCGATGTGATTTTT. It is translated as CASSQDDSDVIF.

The chain employs TRBV29-1 and TRBJ2-2, with TRBD1 as a possible D gene (6 bases). V was clipped by 4 bases and J by 2 bases, with 20 bases between them. CDR1 SQVTM and CDR2 ANQGSEA come from the germline V gene. The CDR3 runs to 17 residues. The CDR3 reads CSVAVRPAGANTGELFF. For the CDR3, the DNA is TGCAGCGTTGCCGTGCGGCCGGCAGGGGCTAACACCGGGGAGCTGTTTTTT.

This sequence joins TRBV14 and TRBJ2-5, with 9 bases lining up with TRBD2. With 4 bases clipped from V and 1 base from J, the junction kept 7 bases outside the gene matches. The CDR3 has 16 residues. Germline CDR1 and CDR2: SGHDN and FVKESK. The CDR3 spells CASSLFSGGLQETQYF. The CDR3 DNA is TGTGCCAGCAGCCTTTTTAGCGGGGGTCTCCAAGAGACCCAGTACTTC.

This clone was recorded a few times. J is TRBJ1-2 and V is TRBV7-8; TRBD1 matches at 7 bases. V was clipped by 5 bases and J by 3 bases; unmatched bases: 9. The CDR3 covers 15 residues. The germline CDR1 and CDR2 sequences are SGHVS and FQNEAQ. The CDR3 DNA is TGTGCCAGCAGCACGTCGACAGGGACTGACTATGGCTACACCTTC. Protein sequence: CASSTSTGTDYGYTF. The entire variable domain, with the rest obtained from reference TRBV7-8 and TRBJ1-2, is as follows: GAGVSQSPRYKVAKRGQDVALRCDPISGHVSLFWYQQALGQGPEFLTYFQNEAQLDKSGLPSDRFFAERPEGSVSTLKIQRTQQEDSAVYLCASSTSTGTDYGYTFGSGTRLTVV.